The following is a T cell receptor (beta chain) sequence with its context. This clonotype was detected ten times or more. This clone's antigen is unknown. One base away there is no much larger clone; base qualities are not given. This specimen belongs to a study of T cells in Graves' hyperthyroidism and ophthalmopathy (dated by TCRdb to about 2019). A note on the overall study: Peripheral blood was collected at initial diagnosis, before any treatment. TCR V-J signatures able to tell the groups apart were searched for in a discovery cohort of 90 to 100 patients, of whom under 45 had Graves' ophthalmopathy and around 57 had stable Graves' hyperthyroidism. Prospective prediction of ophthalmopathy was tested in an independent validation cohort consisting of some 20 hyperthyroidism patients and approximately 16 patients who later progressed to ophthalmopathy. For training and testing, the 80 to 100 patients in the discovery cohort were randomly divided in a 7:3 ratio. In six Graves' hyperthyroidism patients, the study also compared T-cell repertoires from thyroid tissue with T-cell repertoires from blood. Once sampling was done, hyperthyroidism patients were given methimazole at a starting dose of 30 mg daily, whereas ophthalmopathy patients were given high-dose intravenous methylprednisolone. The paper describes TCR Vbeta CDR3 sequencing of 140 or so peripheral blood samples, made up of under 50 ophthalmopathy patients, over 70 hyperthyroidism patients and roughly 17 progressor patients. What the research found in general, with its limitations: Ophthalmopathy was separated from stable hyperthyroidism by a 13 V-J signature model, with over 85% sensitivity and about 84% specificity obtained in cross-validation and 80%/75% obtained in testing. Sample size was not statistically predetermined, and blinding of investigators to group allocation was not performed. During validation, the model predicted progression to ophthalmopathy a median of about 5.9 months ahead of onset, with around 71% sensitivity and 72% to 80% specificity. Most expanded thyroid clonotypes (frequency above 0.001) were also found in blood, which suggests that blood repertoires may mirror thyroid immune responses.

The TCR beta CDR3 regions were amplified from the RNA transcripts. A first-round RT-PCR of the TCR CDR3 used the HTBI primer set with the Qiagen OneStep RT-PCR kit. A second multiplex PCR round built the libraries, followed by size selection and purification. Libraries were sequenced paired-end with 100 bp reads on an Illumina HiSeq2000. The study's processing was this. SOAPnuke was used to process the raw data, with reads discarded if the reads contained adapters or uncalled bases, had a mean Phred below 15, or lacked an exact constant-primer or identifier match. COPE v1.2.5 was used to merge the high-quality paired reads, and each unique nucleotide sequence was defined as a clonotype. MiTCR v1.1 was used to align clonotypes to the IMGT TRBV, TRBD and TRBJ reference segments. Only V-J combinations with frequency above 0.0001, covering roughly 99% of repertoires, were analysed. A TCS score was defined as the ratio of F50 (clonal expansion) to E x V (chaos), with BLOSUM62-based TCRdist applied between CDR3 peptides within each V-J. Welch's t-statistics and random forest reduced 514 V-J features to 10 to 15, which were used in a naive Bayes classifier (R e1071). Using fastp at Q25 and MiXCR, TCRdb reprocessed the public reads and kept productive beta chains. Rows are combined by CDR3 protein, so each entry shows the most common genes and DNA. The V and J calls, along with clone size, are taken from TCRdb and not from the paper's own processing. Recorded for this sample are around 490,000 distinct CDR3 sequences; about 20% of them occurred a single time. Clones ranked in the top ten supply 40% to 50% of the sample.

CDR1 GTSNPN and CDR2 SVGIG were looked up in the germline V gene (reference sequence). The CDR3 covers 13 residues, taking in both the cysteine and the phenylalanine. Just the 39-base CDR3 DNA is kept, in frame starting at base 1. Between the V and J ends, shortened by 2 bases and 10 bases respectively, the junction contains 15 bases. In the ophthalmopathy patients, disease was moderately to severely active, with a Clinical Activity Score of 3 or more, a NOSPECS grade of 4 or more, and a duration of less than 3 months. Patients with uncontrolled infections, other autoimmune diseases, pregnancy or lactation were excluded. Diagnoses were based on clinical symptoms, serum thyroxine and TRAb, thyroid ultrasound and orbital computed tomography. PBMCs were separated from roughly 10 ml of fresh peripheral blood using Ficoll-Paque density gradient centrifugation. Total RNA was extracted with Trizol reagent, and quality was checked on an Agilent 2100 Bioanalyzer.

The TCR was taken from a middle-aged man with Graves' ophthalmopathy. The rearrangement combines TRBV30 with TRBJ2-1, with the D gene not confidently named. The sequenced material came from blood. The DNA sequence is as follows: TGTGCCTGGAGTCTCCACGGAGTCCACGAGCAGTTCTTC. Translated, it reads CAWSLHGVHEQFF.